What follows are 11 T cell receptor beta chains derived from one specimen sequenced in a study of cytomegalovirus exposure and HLA in healthy donors. The PCR ran on 60 Vbeta and 13 Jbeta primers. Produced via immunoSEQ multiplex PCR; TCRdb's table is partial and in-frame only. The sample contains over 95,000 clones, about 70% of which appear only once. Input material: PBMCs. The origin of the receptors is a human donor in good health.

This clone was seen more than once but under ten times. J is TRBJ1-5 and V is TRBV28; TRBD1 matches at 7 bases. The J segment lost 2 bases and the V segment lost 7 bases, leaving 11 bases of the junction unmatched. This CDR3 contains 16 residues. Per the germline V gene, CDR1 is MDHEN and CDR2 is SYDVKM. The CDR3 nucleotides read TGTGCCAGCAACCCCTGGCAGGGGGATGGCAATCAGCCCCAGCATTTT. Residues: CASNPWQGDGNQPQHF.

The CDR3 DNA is TGCAGCGTTTCCGGGACTCTTTTTACCTACGAGCAGTACTTC. The encoded protein is CSVSGTLFTYEQYF. The chain couples TRBV29-1 to TRBJ2-7, with a weak D call TRBD2 (6 bases). Per the germline V gene, CDR1 is SQVTM and CDR2 is ANQGSEA. The CDR3 length is 14 residues. Trimming pared 5 bases from V and 2 bases from J, leaving 16 bases between.

The chain is built from TRBV6-5 and TRBJ2-7; 10 nucleotides match TRBD1. CDR1 is MNHEY, CDR2 SVGAGI, per germline. V lost 6 bases and J lost 0; bases outside the gene matches: 5. The CDR3 has 15 residues. The CDR3 loop reads CASSIGQGGSYEQYF. The CDR3 DNA sequence: TGTGCCAGCAGCATTGGACAGGGGGGCTCCTACGAGCAGTACTTC.

This sequence joins TRBV11-2 and TRBJ1-1; D ambiguous. Germline CDR1 is SGHAT and CDR2 is FQNNGV. This CDR3 is 15 amino acids long. Trimming left V 7 bases short and J 5 bases short, with 20 bases between. CDR3 in amino acids: CASINPYGIRTEAFF. The CDR3 region has the DNA TGTGCCAGCATCAATCCGTACGGGATACGAACTGAAGCTTTCTTT.

This clone has just a few counts. The rearrangement joins TRBV5-6 to TRBJ1-5, with 7 bases fitting TRBD1. Looked up from germline, CDR1 is SGHDT and CDR2 is YYEEEE. The V segment lost 8 bases and the J segment 7 bases; nucleotides outside the gene matches: 9. The CDR3 is made up of 13 amino acids. This CDR3 reads CASSTGILQPQHF. CDR3 nucleotide sequence: TGTGCCAGTTCGACAGGGATTCTCCAGCCCCAGCATTTT.

This clone has only a few counts. The chain combines TRBV15 with TRBJ1-3; D perhaps matches TRBD1 (5 bases). The CDR3 extends over 14 amino acids. The germline V gene has CDR1 LNHNV and CDR2 YYDKDF (reference sequence). Between the trimmed V and J ends, which lost 5 bases and 0 bases, there was a span of 8 bases. The CDR3 coding sequence is TGTGCCACCAGCGCGACAGTCTCTGGAAACACCATATATTTT. Its protein is CATSATVSGNTIYF.

V usage is TRBV5-4 and J usage is TRBJ2-5; D ambiguous. The V end was cut by 1 base, the J end by 5 bases, with 12 bases between. CDR3 size: 14 residues. The germline gives CDR1 SGHNT, CDR2 YYREEE (reference sequence). This chain's CDR3 is CASSLFGGGETQYF. DNA of the CDR3: TGTGCCAGCAGCTTGTTCGGCGGTGGGGAGACCCAGTACTTC.

This clone was observed a handful of times. The chain links TRBV5-1 to TRBJ2-7; D remains unclear. The V gene lost 4 bases and the J gene lost 2 bases, with 13 bases spanning the gap. The length of the CDR3 is 14 residues. Per germline, CDR1 SGHRS and CDR2 YFSETQ. This chain's CDR3 is CASSIPTPPYEQYF. CDR3 sequence (DNA): TGCGCCAGCAGCATCCCGACACCTCCCTACGAGCAGTACTTC.

This clone was detected only a few times. The DNA for the CDR3 is TGTGCCAGCAGCGTTTTTGGGGGGTTCGGCACTGAAGCTTTCTTT. Translated: CASSVFGGFGTEAFF. This chain uses TRBV9 with TRBJ1-1; a weak D match, TRBD1 (5 bases). In germline, CDR1 is SGDLS, CDR2 YYNGEE. The CDR3 runs to 15 residues. V was pared by 2 bases and J by 4 bases, with 15 bases between.

This clone was detected ten times or more. CDR3 sequence reads: CASSVDRASRAFF. The CDR3 DNA is TGCGCCAGCAGCGTCGACAGGGCCAGCAGAGCTTTCTTT. The genes are TRBV5-1 and TRBJ1-1, with TRBD1 matching 7 bases. Germline V gene sequence: CDR1 SGHRS, CDR2 YFSETQ. V lost 4 bases, J lost 10 bases, and 10 bases stayed unmatched. There are 13 residues in the CDR3. The whole variable domain, filled in from reference TRBV5-1 and TRBJ1-1, reads KAGVTQTPRYLIKTRGQQVTLSCSPISGHRSVSWYQQTPGQGLQFLFEYFSETQRNKGNFPGRFSGRQFSNSRSEMNVSTLELGDSALYLCASSVDRASRAFFGQGTRLTVV.

The chain combines TRBV30 with TRBJ1-5; 8 nucleotides align to TRBD1. Germline V gene data show CDR1 as GTSNPN and CDR2 as SVGIG (reference sequence). V lost 2 bases and J lost 1; bases outside the gene matches: 7. The CDR3 loop spans 16 amino acids. CDR3 nucleotides: TGTGCCTGGAGTTATTCAGGGGGCTTAAGCAATCAGCCCCAGCATTTT. It codes for CAWSYSGGLSNQPQHF.